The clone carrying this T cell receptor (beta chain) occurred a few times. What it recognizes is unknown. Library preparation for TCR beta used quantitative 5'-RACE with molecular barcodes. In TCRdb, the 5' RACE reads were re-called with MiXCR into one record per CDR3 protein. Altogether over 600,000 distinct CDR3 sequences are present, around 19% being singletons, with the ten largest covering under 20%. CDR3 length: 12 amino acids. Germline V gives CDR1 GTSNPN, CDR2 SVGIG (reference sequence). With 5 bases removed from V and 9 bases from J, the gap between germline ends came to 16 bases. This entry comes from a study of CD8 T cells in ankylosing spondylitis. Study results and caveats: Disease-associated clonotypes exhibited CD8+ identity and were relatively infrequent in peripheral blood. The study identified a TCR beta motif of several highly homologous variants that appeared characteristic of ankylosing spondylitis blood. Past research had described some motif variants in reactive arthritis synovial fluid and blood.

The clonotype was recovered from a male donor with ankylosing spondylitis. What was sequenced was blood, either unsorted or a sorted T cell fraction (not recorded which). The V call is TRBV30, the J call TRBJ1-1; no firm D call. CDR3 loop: CAWERWQEKAFF. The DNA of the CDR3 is TGTGCCTGGGAACGCTGGCAGGAGAAAGCTTTCTTT.